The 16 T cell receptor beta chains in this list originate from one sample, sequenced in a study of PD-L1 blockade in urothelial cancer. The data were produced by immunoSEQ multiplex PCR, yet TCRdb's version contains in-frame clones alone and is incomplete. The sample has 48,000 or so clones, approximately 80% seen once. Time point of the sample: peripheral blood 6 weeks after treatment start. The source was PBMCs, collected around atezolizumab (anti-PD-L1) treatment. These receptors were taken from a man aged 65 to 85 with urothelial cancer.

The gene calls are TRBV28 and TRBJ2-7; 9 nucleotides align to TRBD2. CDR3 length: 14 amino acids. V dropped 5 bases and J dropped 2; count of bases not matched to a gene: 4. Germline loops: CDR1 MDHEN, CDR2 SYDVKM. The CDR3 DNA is TGTGCCAGCAGTGAACGGACTAGCGCCTACGAGCAGTACTTC. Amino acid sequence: CASSERTSAYEQYF.

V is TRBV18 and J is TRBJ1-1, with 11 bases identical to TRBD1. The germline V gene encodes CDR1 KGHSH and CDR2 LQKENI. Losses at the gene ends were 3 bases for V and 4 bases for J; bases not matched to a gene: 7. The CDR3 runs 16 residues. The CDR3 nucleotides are TGTGCCAGCTCACCTCTCGGACAGGGGGCGGGCACTGAAGCTTTCTTT. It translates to CASSPLGQGAGTEAFF.

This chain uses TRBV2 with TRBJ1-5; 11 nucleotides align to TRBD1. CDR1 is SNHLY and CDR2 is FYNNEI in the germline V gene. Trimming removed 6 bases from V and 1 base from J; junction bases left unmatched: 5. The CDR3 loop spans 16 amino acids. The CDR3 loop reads CASRDGQGASNQPQHF. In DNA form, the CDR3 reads TGTGCCAGCAGGGACGGACAGGGGGCGAGCAATCAGCCCCAGCATTTT.

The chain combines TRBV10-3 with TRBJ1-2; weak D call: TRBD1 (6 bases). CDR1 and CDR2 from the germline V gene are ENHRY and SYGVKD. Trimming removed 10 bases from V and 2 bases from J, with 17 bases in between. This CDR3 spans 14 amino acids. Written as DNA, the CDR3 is TGTGCCACCCTCGTAGATACAGGGAACTATGGCTACACCTTC. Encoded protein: CATLVDTGNYGYTF.

The CDR3 loop is CASSLGPSSGNTIYF. Here the CDR3 DNA reads TGTGCCAGCAGTTTAGGCCCCAGCTCTGGAAACACCATATATTTT. This chain joins TRBV28 and TRBJ1-3, with D unclear. CDR1 and CDR2 (germline): MDHEN, SYDVKM. V was trimmed by 2 bases and J by 0 bases, leaving 8 bases between them. The CDR3 loop spans 15 amino acids.

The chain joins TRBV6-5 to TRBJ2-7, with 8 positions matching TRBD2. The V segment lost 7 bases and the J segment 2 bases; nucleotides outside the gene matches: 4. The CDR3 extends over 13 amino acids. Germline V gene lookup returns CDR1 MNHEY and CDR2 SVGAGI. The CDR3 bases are TGTGCCAGCACCCGGGGGGGGGCCTACGAGCAGTACTTC. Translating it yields CASTRGGAYEQYF.

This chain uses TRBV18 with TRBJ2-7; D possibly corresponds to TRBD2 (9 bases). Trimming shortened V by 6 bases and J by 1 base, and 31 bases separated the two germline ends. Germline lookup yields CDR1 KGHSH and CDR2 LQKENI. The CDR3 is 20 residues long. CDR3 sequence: CASSFAGGSMGLAVSYEQYF. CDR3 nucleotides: TGTGCCAGCTCTTTCGCAGGGGGCTCTATGGGACTAGCAGTTTCCTACGAGCAGTACTTC.

CDR3 nucleotide sequence: TGTGCCAGTAGTATTATAGCGGGAGTCACCGGGGAGCTGTTTTTT. Translation: CASSIIAGVTGELFF. The chain employs TRBV19 and TRBJ2-2; 9 bases align to TRBD2. J lost 4 bases, V lost 3 bases, and 3 bases had no gene match. Germline V gene lookup returns CDR1 LNHDA and CDR2 SQIVND (reference sequence). This CDR3 spans 15 amino acids.

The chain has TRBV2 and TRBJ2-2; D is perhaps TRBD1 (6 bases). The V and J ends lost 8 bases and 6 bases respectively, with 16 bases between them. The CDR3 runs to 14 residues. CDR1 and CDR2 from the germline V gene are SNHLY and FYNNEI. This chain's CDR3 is CASGSTGRAGELFF. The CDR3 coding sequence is TGTGCCAGCGGAAGCACAGGGCGGGCCGGGGAGCTGTTTTTT.

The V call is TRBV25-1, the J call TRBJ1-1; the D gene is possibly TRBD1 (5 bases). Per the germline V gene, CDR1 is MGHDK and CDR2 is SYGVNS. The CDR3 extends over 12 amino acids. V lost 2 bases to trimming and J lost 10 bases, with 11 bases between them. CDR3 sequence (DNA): TGTGCCAGCAGTGAACGGGGGGGGGTAGCTTTCTTT. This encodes CASSERGGVAFF.

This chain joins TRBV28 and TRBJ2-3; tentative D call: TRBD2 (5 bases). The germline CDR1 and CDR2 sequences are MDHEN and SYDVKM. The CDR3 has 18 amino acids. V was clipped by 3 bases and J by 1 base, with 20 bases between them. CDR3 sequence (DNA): TGTGCCAGCAGTTTTCACGGGGAAACTGGGGAGCGCACAGATACGCAGTATTTT. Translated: CASSFHGETGERTDTQYF.

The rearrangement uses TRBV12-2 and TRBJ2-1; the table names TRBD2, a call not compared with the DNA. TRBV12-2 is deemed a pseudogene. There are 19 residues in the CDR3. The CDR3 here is CASRTAGGLAGLSYNEQFF. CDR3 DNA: TGTGCAAGTCGCACAGCGGGGGGACTAGCGGGCCTCTCCTACAATGAGCAGTTCTTC.

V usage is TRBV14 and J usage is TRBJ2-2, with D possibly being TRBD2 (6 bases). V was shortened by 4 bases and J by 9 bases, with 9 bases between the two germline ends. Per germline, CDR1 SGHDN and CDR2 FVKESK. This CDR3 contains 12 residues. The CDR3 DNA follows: TGTGCCAGCAGCCCGGGGACTTGGGAGCTGTTTTTT. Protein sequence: CASSPGTWELFF.

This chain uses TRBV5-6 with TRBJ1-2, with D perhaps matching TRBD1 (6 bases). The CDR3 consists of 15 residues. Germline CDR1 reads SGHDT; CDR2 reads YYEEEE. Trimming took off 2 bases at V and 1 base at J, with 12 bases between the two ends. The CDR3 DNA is TGTGCCAGCAGCTTACAGGGAAACATTAACTATGGCTACACCTTC. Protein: CASSLQGNINYGYTF.

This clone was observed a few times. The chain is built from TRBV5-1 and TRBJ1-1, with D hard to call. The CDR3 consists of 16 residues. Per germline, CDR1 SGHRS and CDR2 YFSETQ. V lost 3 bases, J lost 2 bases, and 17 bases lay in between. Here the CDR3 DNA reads TGCGCCAGCAGCTCCGTGGTTGGCAGGCAAAACACTGAAGCTTTCTTT. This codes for CASSSVVGRQNTEAFF.

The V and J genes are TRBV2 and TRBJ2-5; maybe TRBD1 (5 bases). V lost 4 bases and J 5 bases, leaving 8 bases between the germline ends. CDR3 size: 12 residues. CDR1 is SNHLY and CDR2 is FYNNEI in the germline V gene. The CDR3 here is CASSAGPETQYF. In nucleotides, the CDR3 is TGTGCCAGCAGTGCAGGGCCGGAGACCCAGTACTTC.